The sequence of this T cell receptor beta chain was determined in a study of T-cell reconstitution after alpha-beta-depleted transplantation in children. Study-level findings and limits: The origin of high day-60 TCRbeta diversity in some patients lay in surviving recipient T cells and thymic progenitors. Fresh T-cell production supplied most of the T-cell counts and diversity seen one year after transplant. Several hundred expanded graft clones reportedly gave rise to the alpha-beta T cells present about two months after transplant.

This CDR3 region has 19 residues. V trimming: 5 bases; J trimming: 2 bases; junction bases outside the gene matches: 11. Germline V gene data show CDR1 as MNHEY and CDR2 as SMNVEV (reference sequence). A library of TCRbeta sequences, prepared with unique molecular identifiers, was generated. TCRdb reprocessed the PCR reads with MiXCR, giving one entry per CDR3 protein. The top ten clones hold roughly a quarter of a sample with under 300,000 distinct CDR3 sequences, around a tenth of them seen once. The table lists this clonotype with many counts. Its antigen is not known. The receptor comes from a male patient aged 2 to 10 who had a stem cell transplant for chronic granulomatous disease, so the T cells may come from the graft donor. The chain is built from TRBV27 and TRBJ2-5; 16 nucleotides align to TRBD2. This specimen was peripheral blood, taken 180 days after TCRalphabeta/CD19-depleted stem cell transplant. CDR3 coding DNA: TGTGCCAGCAGTATTACCGGGACTAGCGGGAGGGCCCGTCAAGAGACCCAGTACTTC. Encoded protein: CASSITGTSGRARQETQYF.